A single sample is the source of the 28 T cell receptor beta chains below, sequenced in a study of technical replicates of blood from a few donors. Here immunoSEQ multiplex PCR was the method, and the copy in TCRdb shows in-frame clones only, minus some. The sample includes 70,000 to 95,000 clones, about 94% of them seen just once. Sequencing used T cells isolated from PBMCs. The receptors were gathered from a human donor in good health.

The chain recombines TRBV29-1 with TRBJ2-5; possible D gene TRBD1, 5 bases. There are 13 residues in the CDR3. Germline V lookup: CDR1 SQVTM, CDR2 ANQGSEA. V dropped 0 bases and J dropped 7 bases, with 12 bases sitting between them. The CDR3 sequence: CSVEDTDRGTQYF. The CDR3 bases are TGCAGCGTTGAAGACACAGACAGAGGGACCCAGTACTTC.

V gene TRBV19 combines with J gene TRBJ2-1, with 16 nucleotides matching TRBD2. With 9 bases clipped from V and 3 bases from J, the junction kept 8 bases outside the gene matches. Germline CDR1 and CDR2: LNHDA and SQIVND (reference sequence). CDR3 size: 17 residues. This CDR3 is CASSPGLAGGRYNEQFF. CDR3 DNA: TGTGCCAGCAGCCCGGGACTAGCGGGAGGGCGCTACAATGAGCAGTTCTTC.

The chain joins TRBV28 to TRBJ2-7, with TRBD2 identical over 8 bases. The CDR3 has 14 amino acids. The germline gives CDR1 MDHEN, CDR2 SYDVKM. The J segment lost 3 bases and the V segment lost 2 bases, leaving 3 bases of the junction unmatched. CDR3 sequence: CASSLGTRNYEQYF. The CDR3 coding sequence is TGTGCCAGCAGTTTAGGGACTAGAAACTACGAGCAGTACTTC. Full variable domain (missing parts from reference TRBV28 and TRBJ2-7): DVKVTQSSRYLVKRTGEKVFLECVQDMDHENMFWYRQDPGLGLRLIYFSYDVKMKEKGDIPEGYSVSREKKERFSLILESASTNQTSMYLCASSLGTRNYEQYFGPGTRLTVT.

The V gene is TRBV10-1, the J gene TRBJ2-7; possible D gene TRBD2, 5 bases. Germline V CDR1 and CDR2: WNHNN, SYGVQD (reference sequence). V was cut by 3 bases and J by 3 bases, with 9 bases left in between. The CDR3 totals 13 residues. DNA for the CDR3: TGCGCCAGCAGTGATATAGAGGGCTACGAGCAGTACTTC. It yields the protein CASSDIEGYEQYF.

CDR3 nucleotides: TGTGCCAGTAGTATGGGACAGGGTCAGCCCCAGCATTTT. Amino acids: CASSMGQGQPQHF. V is TRBV19 and J is TRBJ1-5, with 9 bases lining up with TRBD1. The CDR3 is 13 residues long. Germline V gene data show CDR1 as LNHDA and CDR2 as SQIVND (reference sequence). V lost 3 bases to trimming and J lost 6 bases; unmatched junction nucleotides: 0.

The rearrangement links TRBV5-4 to TRBJ1-2; D may be TRBD1 (5 bases). Germline-derived CDR1 and CDR2 are SGHNT and YYREEE (reference sequence). The CDR3 is 16 residues long. V lost 0 bases to trimming and J lost 11 bases, with 23 bases between them. In DNA, the CDR3 is TGTGCCAGCAGCTTGGGCAGGACTCCAGGGCTAGCGAGTTACACCTTC. This gives the protein CASSLGRTPGLASYTF.

The chain carries TRBV4-1 and TRBJ2-5; the match to TRBD2 covers 8 bases. The CDR3 loop spans 14 amino acids. V dropped 4 bases and J dropped 1; count of bases not matched to a gene: 2. Germline V gene data show CDR1 as MGHRA and CDR2 as YSYEKL. The CDR3 DNA follows: TGCGCCAGCAGCCTCGGGAGGGTCCAAGAGACCCAGTACTTC. Protein product: CASSLGRVQETQYF.

J is TRBJ2-1 and V is TRBV7-8; D unclear. The CDR3 is 17 residues long. Germline V lookup: CDR1 SGHVS, CDR2 FQNEAQ. V lost 4 bases and J lost 2, with 18 bases in between. This CDR3 is CASSSTEEKPAYNEQFF. In DNA, the CDR3 is TGTGCCAGCAGCTCTACCGAAGAGAAGCCCGCCTACAATGAGCAGTTCTTC.

This clone was counted once. The rearrangement joins TRBV5-4 to TRBJ2-1; D may be TRBD2 (6 bases). Deletions cut 4 bases from V and 8 bases from J, with 19 bases between. Per germline, CDR1 SGHNT and CDR2 YYREEE (reference sequence). This CDR3 spans 15 amino acids. In DNA form, the CDR3 reads TGTGCCAGCAGCCGTAACGCTAGGAGGGCGGATGAGCAGTTCTTC. Its translation: CASSRNARRADEQFF. Combining the CDR3 with reference TRBV5-4 and TRBJ2-1 gives the whole variable domain ETGVTQSPTHLIKTRGQQVTLRCSSQSGHNTVSWYQQALGQGPQFIFQYYREEENGRGNFPPRFSGLQFPNYSSELNVNALELDDSALYLCASSRNARRADEQFFGPGTRLTVL.

The chain joins TRBV5-1 to TRBJ2-1, with 13 positions matching TRBD2. The CDR3 loop spans 17 amino acids. Germline-derived CDR1 and CDR2 are SGHRS and YFSETQ. V was clipped by 4 bases and J by 8 bases; unmatched bases: 12. CDR3 loop: CASSMGLAGLLKDEQFF. Written as DNA, the CDR3 is TGCGCCAGCAGCATGGGACTAGCGGGACTCTTGAAGGATGAGCAGTTCTTC.

The genes are TRBV5-1 and TRBJ1-1; D gene unclear. Germline V gives CDR1 SGHRS, CDR2 YFSETQ. CDR3 length: 16 amino acids. V was trimmed by 3 bases and J by 10 bases, leaving 25 bases between them. The CDR3 spells CASSSRIAGRLERAFF. In DNA form, the CDR3 reads TGCGCCAGCAGCTCCCGGATTGCAGGCCGCCTCGAACGAGCTTTCTTT.

The V call is TRBV12-2, the J call TRBJ2-1; the table assigns TRBD2, which was not confirmed against the DNA. TRBV12-2 is noted as a pseudogene. The CDR3 has 14 amino acids. DNA for the CDR3: TGTGCAAGTCGCTTCTTATTCCTGAGGCTTGAGCAGTTCTTC. Translation: CASRFLFLRLEQFF.

Concerning this clone itself: This same CDR3 is encoded by further DNA sequences in the sample. The chain recombines TRBV6-5 with TRBJ2-7, with 13 positions matching TRBD2. The ends lost 6 bases at V and 1 base at J; junction bases unmatched: 3. Germline CDR1 reads MNHEY; CDR2 reads SVGAGI. There are 15 residues in the CDR3. Here the CDR3 reads CASSSLAGGSYEQYF. CDR3 coding DNA: TGTGCCAGCAGCTCACTAGCGGGGGGGTCCTACGAGCAGTACTTC.

CDR3 sequence: CASSLRGGSGYTF. CDR3 nucleotide sequence: TGTGCCAGCAGCTTGAGAGGAGGGAGCGGCTACACCTTC. The chain joins TRBV11-1 to TRBJ1-2; no reliable D call. The germline gives CDR1 SGHAT, CDR2 FQDESV (reference sequence). The CDR3 runs 13 residues. Trimming removed 3 bases from V and 8 bases from J, with 13 bases in between.

CDR3 loop: CASRPEVANTGELFF. The CDR3 nucleotides are TGTGCCAGCAGACCCGAGGTAGCTAACACCGGGGAGCTGTTTTTT. This chain joins TRBV27 and TRBJ2-2; no clear D. CDR1 and CDR2 from the germline V gene are MNHEY and SMNVEV (reference sequence). The CDR3 runs to 15 residues. The V gene lost 6 bases and the J gene lost 2 bases, with 13 bases spanning the gap.

The V call is TRBV29-1, the J call TRBJ2-5; 9 bases are a match to TRBD2. Germline CDR1 reads SQVTM; CDR2 reads ANQGSEA. The CDR3 consists of 17 residues. V dropped 6 bases and J dropped 4; count of bases not matched to a gene: 18. The CDR3 reads CSVLPRRLAEGAETQYF. In DNA, the CDR3 is TGCAGCGTCCTACCGCGGCGACTAGCGGAGGGGGCAGAGACCCAGTACTTC.

V is TRBV30 and J is TRBJ2-7; 8 bases align to TRBD1. The germline V gene has CDR1 GTSNPN and CDR2 SVGIG (reference sequence). The V and J ends lost 3 bases and 11 bases, in that order; junction bases with no gene match: 9. CDR3 length: 12 residues. CDR3 region: CAWSPTRGREYF. The CDR3 nucleotides read TGTGCCTGGAGCCCGACCAGGGGGCGCGAGTACTTC.

This chain uses TRBV5-1 with TRBJ2-5, with 7 positions matching TRBD1. The closer fit of TRBJ2-7 to the DNA end suggests the J call may be wrong. The germline V gene has CDR1 SGHRS and CDR2 YFSETQ. This CDR3 region has 15 residues. CDR3: CASSLWDSSSYEQYF. In nucleotides, the CDR3 is TGCGCCAGCAGCCTGTGGGACAGTTCCTCCTACGAGCAGTACTTC.

The rearrangement joins TRBV28 to TRBJ2-5; a possible D gene is TRBD2 (6 bases). CDR3 length: 17 residues. CDR1 and CDR2 (germline): MDHEN, SYDVKM. Deletions cut 5 bases from V and 4 bases from J, with 23 bases between. The CDR3 nucleotides are TGTGCCAGCAGTCCCGCCGAACTCTTTGGAGGGAGAGAGACCCAGTACTTC. As protein: CASSPAELFGGRETQYF.

V is TRBV30 and J is TRBJ2-7; maybe TRBD2 (6 bases). V was trimmed by 5 bases and J by 6 bases, leaving 8 bases between them. This CDR3 has 10 amino acids. Looked up from germline, CDR1 is GTSNPN and CDR2 is SVGIG (reference sequence). The CDR3 bases are TGTGCCTGGGGCGGGGTCGAGCAGTACTTC. Protein sequence: CAWGGVEQYF.

The chain has TRBV9 and TRBJ2-2; 7 bases are a match to TRBD2. Germline V lookup: CDR1 SGDLS, CDR2 YYNGEE. V was clipped by 0 bases and J by 2 bases; unmatched bases: 4. The CDR3 length is 16 residues. CDR3 residues: CASSVDSGLNTGELFF. The CDR3, as DNA: TGTGCCAGCAGCGTAGATAGCGGGCTTAACACCGGGGAGCTGTTTTTT. The entire variable domain, with the rest obtained from reference TRBV9 and TRBJ2-2, is as follows: DSGVTQTPKHLITATGQRVTLRCSPRSGDLSVYWYQQSLDQGLQFLIQYYNGEERAKGNILERFSAQQFPDLHSELNLSSLELGDSALYFCASSVDSGLNTGELFFGEGSRLTVL.

This clone was picked up one time. This chain links TRBV10-1 with TRBJ2-7; D uncertain. Germline CDR1 WNHNN, CDR2 SYGVQD (reference sequence). Trimming pared 5 bases from V and 5 bases from J, leaving 10 bases between. This CDR3 is 12 amino acids long. CDR3 nucleotide sequence: TGCGCCAGCAGTTCATCCAGGCACGAGCAGTACTTC. Translation gives CASSSSRHEQYF.

The CDR3 spells CAWSVGLLVGGMTGELFF. The DNA of the CDR3 is TGTGCCTGGAGTGTAGGTTTGTTGGTAGGGGGCATGACCGGGGAGCTGTTTTTT. V gene TRBV30 combines with J gene TRBJ2-2, with TRBD1 matching 7 bases. The CDR3 sequence is 18 residues long. Germline assignment: CDR1 GTSNPN and CDR2 SVGIG (reference sequence). Trimming took 0 bases from V and 5 from J; bases not matched to a gene: 15.

The chain joins TRBV19 to TRBJ1-4; 8 positions agree with TRBD1. This CDR3 has 15 amino acids. Per the germline V gene, CDR1 is LNHDA and CDR2 is SQIVND (reference sequence). Germline trimming cut 3 bases from V and 8 bases from J; bases unmatched to any gene: 8. The CDR3 reads CASSIDSGGREKLFF. CDR3 bases: TGTGCCAGTAGTATCGACTCAGGGGGCCGGGAAAAACTGTTTTTT.

The chain links TRBV27 to TRBJ2-2, with a weak D call TRBD1 (6 bases). This CDR3 is 16 amino acids long. The V end lost 6 bases, the J end lost 5 bases, and 19 bases lay between the germline ends. Looked up from germline, CDR1 is MNHEY and CDR2 is SMNVEV (reference sequence). The CDR3 nucleotides read TGTGCCAGCAGGGCAGGGGTTTGGGAAAAAACCGGGGAGCTGTTTTTT. Translation: CASRAGVWEKTGELFF.

With respect to this clone: Other DNA sequences from this sample encode an identical CDR3 as well. The chain uses TRBV6-5 and TRBJ1-2; a possible D gene is TRBD1 (6 bases). Germline V CDR1 and CDR2: MNHEY, SVGAGI. There are 16 residues in the CDR3. V was cut by 1 base and J by 1 base, with 13 bases left in between. The chain's CDR3 is CASSYFSGGVNYGYTF. Here the CDR3 DNA reads TGTGCCAGCAGTTACTTCTCGGGGGGCGTTAACTATGGCTACACCTTC.

The chain links TRBV11-2 to TRBJ2-2; no firm D call. The CDR3 sequence is 17 residues long. V shed 6 bases and J shed 5 bases, with 22 bases lying between them. Germline loops: CDR1 SGHAT, CDR2 FQNNGV. The CDR3 bases are TGTGCCAGCAGTAAGAGAACCAGGTCGATGATTACCGGGGAGCTGTTTTTT. This translates into CASSKRTRSMITGELFF.

This clone was seen more than once but under ten times. The chain uses TRBV5-3 and TRBJ1-1, with D perhaps matching TRBD1 (6 bases). TRBV5-3 is assigned to the ORF class and has an uncertain function. The CDR3 is 13 amino acids. Trimming cost V 4 bases and J 2 bases, with 9 bases left between them. The CDR3 DNA is TGTGCCAGAAGCCGGACAGATAACACTGAAGCTTTCTTT. This sequence encodes CARSRTDNTEAFF.